The 9 T cell receptor beta chains below all came from one sample that was sequenced in a study of cytotoxic CD8 clonotypes in ibrutinib-treated CLL. Using immunoSEQ multiplex PCR, the repertoire was profiled, and TCRdb retains in-frame clones only, with some absent. The sample yields tens of thousands of clones, about nine tenths seen once. This specimen was PBMCs, taken after 12 months of ibrutinib treatment. All receptors derive from a human donor with chronic lymphocytic leukemia.

The rearrangement links TRBV5-1 to TRBJ2-3; no reliable D call. The CDR3 sequence is 13 residues long. CDR1 is SGHRS, CDR2 YFSETQ, per germline. V dropped 1 base and J dropped 4 bases, with 7 bases sitting between them. The CDR3 nucleotides read TGCGCCAGCAGCTTGTCCCCGGCAGATACGCAGTATTTT. Translating it yields CASSLSPADTQYF.

This sequence joins TRBV5-6 and TRBJ2-7; 8 nucleotides agree with TRBD2. Germline loops: CDR1 SGHDT, CDR2 YYEEEE. The CDR3 totals 14 residues. After removal of 1 base from V and 5 bases from J, the junction contained 5 bases not matched to a gene. For the CDR3, the DNA is TGTGCCAGCAGCTTGCGAGCGGGAGCGAACGAGCAGTACTTC. Protein product: CASSLRAGANEQYF.

The rearrangement links TRBV7-8 to TRBJ2-2; D not certain. The CDR3 is made up of 15 amino acids. Between the trimmed V and J ends, which lost 1 base and 5 bases, there was a span of 11 bases. The germline V gene encodes CDR1 SGHVS and CDR2 FQNEAQ. The CDR3 protein is CASSLDYPATGELFF. The CDR3 DNA reads TGTGCCAGCAGCTTAGACTACCCAGCGACCGGGGAGCTGTTTTTT. The whole variable domain, filled in from reference TRBV7-8 and TRBJ2-2, reads GAGVSQSPRYKVAKRGQDVALRCDPISGHVSLFWYQQALGQGPEFLTYFQNEAQLDKSGLPSDRFFAERPEGSVSTLKIQRTQQEDSAVYLCASSLDYPATGELFFGEGSRLTVL.

V and J are TRBV27 and TRBJ2-7, with D maybe TRBD2 (7 bases). Germline V gene data show CDR1 as MNHEY and CDR2 as SMNVEV (reference sequence). The CDR3 covers 13 residues. The germline V and J ends were trimmed by 7 bases and 5 bases, with 15 bases remaining between them. CDR3 in DNA: TGTGCCAGCAACAAGAGGGGGGGCAACGAGCAGTACTTC. Its translation: CASNKRGGNEQYF.

The chain couples TRBV11-3 to TRBJ2-1; D might be TRBD2 (5 bases). Per germline, CDR1 SGHNT and CDR2 YENEEA. Trimming took off 0 bases at V and 8 bases at J, with 17 bases between the two ends. The CDR3 contains 16 residues. The CDR3, as DNA: TGTGCCAGCAGCTTAGATAAGGACTTTTGGTATTATGAGCAGTTCTTC. It yields the protein CASSLDKDFWYYEQFF.

This sequence joins TRBV4-3 and TRBJ2-7; TRBD2 matches at 9 bases. CDR1 is LGHNA, CDR2 YSLEER, per germline. V dropped 1 base and J dropped 1; count of bases not matched to a gene: 2. The CDR3 sequence is 15 residues long. CDR3 sequence (DNA): TGCGCCAGCAGCCAAGGGACTAGCGAATCCTACGAGCAGTACTTC. As protein: CASSQGTSESYEQYF.

The chain employs TRBV28 and TRBJ2-7, with D tentatively TRBD1 or TRBD2 (6 bases each). This CDR3 contains 13 residues. Trimming left V 11 bases short and J 3 bases short, with 17 bases between. The germline V gene has CDR1 MDHEN and CDR2 SYDVKM. The CDR3 sequence is CAGRGRGDYEQYF. The CDR3 DNA reads as TGTGCCGGGCGGGGCAGGGGCGACTACGAGCAGTACTTC. The complete variable domain, with remaining parts taken from reference TRBV28 and TRBJ2-7, reads DVKVTQSSRYLVKRTGEKVFLECVQDMDHENMFWYRQDPGLGLRLIYFSYDVKMKEKGDIPEGYSVSREKKERFSLILESASTNQTSMYLCAGRGRGDYEQYFGPGTRLTVT.

This chain uses TRBV7-2 with TRBJ1-2, with D possibly matching TRBD1 (5 bases). The CDR3 runs to 16 residues. Germline CDR1 is SGHTA and CDR2 is FQGNSA. Trimming left V 4 bases short and J 0 bases short, with 15 bases between. The CDR3 sequence: CASSSAGTSANYGYTF. CDR3 coding DNA: TGTGCCAGCAGCTCGGCCGGGACTAGCGCTAACTATGGCTACACCTTC.

In this sample, this clone turned up once. This chain uses TRBV7-2 with TRBJ1-1, with D unresolved. V was pared by 5 bases and J by 8 bases, with 12 bases between. The germline gives CDR1 SGHTA, CDR2 FQGNSA. The CDR3 totals 12 residues. In DNA, the CDR3 is TGTGCCAGCAGCAGAACTCCCACCGAAGCTTTCTTT. It codes for CASSRTPTEAFF.